This T cell receptor beta chain is from a study of T cells in Graves' hyperthyroidism and ophthalmopathy (dated by TCRdb to about 2019). Broadly, across the study: TCR V-J signatures able to tell the groups apart were searched for in a discovery cohort of some 97 patients, of whom more than 40 had Graves' ophthalmopathy and about 55 had stable Graves' hyperthyroidism. Whether ophthalmopathy could be predicted prospectively was tested in an independent validation cohort made up of under 20 hyperthyroidism patients plus 17 patients who later progressed to ophthalmopathy. The 95 to 100 discovery patients were randomly split 7:3 into training and test sets. Thyroid tissue and blood T-cell repertoires from six Graves' hyperthyroidism patients were also compared in the study. Following sampling, methimazole starting at 30 mg daily was given to hyperthyroidism patients, and high-dose intravenous methylprednisolone was given to ophthalmopathy patients. The paper describes TCR Vbeta CDR3 sequencing of 120 to 150 peripheral blood samples, made up of some 42 ophthalmopathy patients, some 80 hyperthyroidism patients and about 17 progressor patients. The study at large found these results: Most expanded thyroid clonotypes (frequency above 0.001) were also detected in blood, suggesting blood repertoires may reflect thyroid immune responses. A 13 V-J signature model separated ophthalmopathy from stable hyperthyroidism, with approximately 86% sensitivity and 81.08% specificity in cross-validation and 80%/75% in testing. In validation, the model predicted progression to ophthalmopathy with approximately 71% sensitivity and approximately 74% specificity, a median of approximately 6.7 months before onset. No statistical method was used to fix the sample size in advance, and group allocation was not hidden from the investigators.

Graves' hyperthyroidism was defined as stable when no progression to ophthalmopathy occurred over 18 months of follow-up. The hyperthyroidism patients were between 18 and 65 years old and newly diagnosed, with a disease duration of less than 2 months. Exclusion was applied to patients with uncontrolled infections, other autoimmune diseases, pregnancy or lactation. Diagnoses were based on clinical symptoms, serum thyroxine and TRAb, thyroid ultrasound and orbital computed tomography. Trizol reagent was used to extract total RNA, and RNA quality was then checked on an Agilent 2100 Bioanalyzer. Trimming costs V 3 bases and J 10 bases, and their ends lie 7 bases apart. The CDR3 contains 11 residues, cysteine and phenylalanine counted. Here the CDR3 DNA is all that survives: 33 bases in frame from base 1. Looking up the germline V gene yields CDR1 SNHLY and CDR2 FYNNEI. Amplification of TCR beta CDR3 regions was carried out from RNA transcripts. For the first round of RT-PCR on the TCR CDR3, the HTBI primer set was used together with the Qiagen OneStep RT-PCR kit. Libraries were constructed in a second round of multiplex PCR, after which size selection and purification were performed. Paired-end sequencing of the libraries was performed with 100 bp reads on an Illumina HiSeq2000. Per the original workflow: SOAPnuke was used to process the raw data, removing reads that contained adapters or uncalled bases, had a mean Phred below 15, or lacked an exact match to the constant primer or identifier. COPE v1.2.5 was used to merge the high-quality paired reads, and each unique nucleotide sequence was defined as a clonotype. Clonotypes were aligned to IMGT TRBV, TRBD and TRBJ reference segments using MiTCR v1.1. Only V-J combinations with frequency above 0.0001, covering 99% to 99.2% of repertoires, were analysed. A TCS score was defined as the ratio of F50 (clonal expansion) to E x V (chaos), with BLOSUM62-based TCRdist applied between CDR3 peptides within each V-J. Welch's t-statistics and random forest reduced around 510 V-J features to 10 to 15, which were used in a naive Bayes classifier (R e1071). In TCRdb, the public reads were trimmed at Q25 with fastp and aligned with MiXCR, with productive beta chains retained. Identical CDR3 proteins give one entry, which carries the most common genes and DNA. These V and J calls are TCRdb output, not the study's own analysis. For this sample the table gives under 700,000 distinct CDR3 sequences, of which 35% to 55% were detected only once. The top ten constitute roughly 8.2% of the sample.

There are many counts of this clonotype. Its antigen target is currently unknown. No base quality values were provided; no much bigger clone lies one nucleotide off. The sample comprised peripheral blood or thyroid tissue (not recorded which). The chain is assembled from TRBV2 and TRBJ1-3, with no confidently assigned D gene. The sequence was collected from a woman under 30 with Graves' hyperthyroidism. Donor details come from another sample of the same person, matched by shared clones. The encoded CDR3 is CASSEGGTIYF. The DNA sequence is as follows: TGTGCCAGCAGTGAGGGTGGAACCATATATTTT.